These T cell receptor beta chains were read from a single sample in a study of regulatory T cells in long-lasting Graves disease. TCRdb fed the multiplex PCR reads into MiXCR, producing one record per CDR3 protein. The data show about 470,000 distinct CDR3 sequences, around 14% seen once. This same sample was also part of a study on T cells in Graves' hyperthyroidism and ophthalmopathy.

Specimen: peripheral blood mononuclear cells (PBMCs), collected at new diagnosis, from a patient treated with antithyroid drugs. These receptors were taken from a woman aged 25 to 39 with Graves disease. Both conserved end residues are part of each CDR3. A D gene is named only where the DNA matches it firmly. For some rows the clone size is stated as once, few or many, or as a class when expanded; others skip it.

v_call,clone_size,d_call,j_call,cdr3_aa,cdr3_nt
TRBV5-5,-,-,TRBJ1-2,CASSWGGSLNYGYAF,TGTGCCAGCAGCTGGGGGGGCTCACTTAACTATGGCTACGCCTTC
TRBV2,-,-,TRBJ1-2,CASSEEAGENYGYTF,TGTGCCAGCAGTGAGGAGGCAGGAGAAAACTATGGCTACACCTTC
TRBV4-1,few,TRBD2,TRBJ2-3,CASSQDLPSGTIDTQYF,TGCGCCAGCAGCCAAGACCTGCCTAGCGGGACAATAGATACGCAGTATTTT
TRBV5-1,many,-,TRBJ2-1,CASREATREQFF,TGCGCCAGCAGGGAGGCGACCCGGGAGCAGTTCTTC
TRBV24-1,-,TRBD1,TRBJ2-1,CATSDRQGVTLGEQFF,TGTGCCACCAGTGATCGGCAGGGGGTGACCTTAGGTGAGCAGTTCTTC
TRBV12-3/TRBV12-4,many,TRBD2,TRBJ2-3,CASSFATSGRTDTQYF,TGTGCCAGCAGTTTCGCCACTAGCGGGAGAACAGATACGCAGTATTTT
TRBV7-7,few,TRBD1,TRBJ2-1,CASSPRTGSGNEQFF,TGTGCCAGCAGCCCCAGGACAGGGTCAGGTAATGAGCAGTTCTTC
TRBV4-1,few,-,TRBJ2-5,CASSQEGPRQWETQYF,TGCGCCAGCAGCCAAGAGGGGCCACGGCAGTGGGAGACCCAGTACTTC
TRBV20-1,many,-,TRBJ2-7,CSARIQRDITYEQYF,TGCAGTGCTAGGATTCAGCGGGACATTACCTACGAGCAGTACTTC
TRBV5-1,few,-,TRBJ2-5,CASSLGDPTRETQYF,TGCGCCAGCAGCTTGGGAGACCCCACTAGAGAGACCCAGTACTTC
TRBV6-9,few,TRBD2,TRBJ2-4,CASSYLFIAGGAKNIQYF,TGTGCCAGCAGTTACCTCTTTATAGCGGGAGGCGCCAAAAACATTCAGTACTTC
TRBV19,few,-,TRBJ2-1,CASSIGRDRDGDEQFF,TGTGCCAGTAGTATTGGCAGGGACCGAGACGGAGATGAGCAGTTCTTC
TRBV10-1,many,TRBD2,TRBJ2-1,CASSDTGLAGVVEQFF,TGCGCCAGCAGTGACACGGGACTAGCGGGAGTGGTTGAGCAGTTCTTC
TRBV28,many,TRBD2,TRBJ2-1,CASTAGLAGVNEQFF,TGTGCCAGCACGGCGGGACTAGCGGGAGTAAATGAGCAGTTCTTC
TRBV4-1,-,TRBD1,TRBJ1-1,CASSQGTRQGSTEAFF,TGCGCCAGCAGCCAAGGGACTAGACAGGGCTCCACTGAAGCTTTCTTT
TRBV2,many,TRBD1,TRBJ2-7,CASSGTGGRYEQYF,TGTGCCAGCAGCGGGACAGGGGGCAGGTACGAGCAGTACTTC
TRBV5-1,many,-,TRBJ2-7,CASSLEGAWSSYEQYF,TGCGCCAGCAGCTTGGAAGGCGCCTGGAGCTCCTACGAGCAGTACTTC
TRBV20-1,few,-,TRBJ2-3,CSARVLLELGTDTQYF,TGCAGTGCTAGAGTATTGCTAGAGCTCGGCACAGATACGCAGTATTTT
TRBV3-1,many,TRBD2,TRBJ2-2,CASSQALAGANTGELFF,TGTGCCAGCAGCCAAGCTCTAGCGGGGGCGAACACCGGGGAGCTGTTTTTT
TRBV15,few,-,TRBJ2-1,CATSRAIGALSNNEQFF,TGTGCCACCAGCAGAGCTATTGGGGCTCTCTCGAACAATGAGCAGTTCTTC
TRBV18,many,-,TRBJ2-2,CASSPLGDTNTGELFF,TGTGCCAGCTCACCTTTAGGGGATACGAACACCGGGGAGCTGTTTTTT
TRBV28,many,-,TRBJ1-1,CASSPPSLNTEAFF,TGTGCCAGCAGTCCCCCGTCCCTTAACACTGAAGCTTTCTTT
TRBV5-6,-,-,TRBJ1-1,CASSWGRGGTEAFF,TGTGCCAGCAGCTGGGGGCGGGGGGGTACTGAAGCTTTCTTT
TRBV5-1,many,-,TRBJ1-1,CASSLRTDNTEAFF,TGCGCCAGCAGCCTAAGGACCGATAACACTGAAGCTTTCTTT
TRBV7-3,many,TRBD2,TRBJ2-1,CASSSGPGLAGLNEQFF,TGTGCCAGCAGCTCCGGTCCGGGACTAGCGGGACTTAATGAGCAGTTCTTC
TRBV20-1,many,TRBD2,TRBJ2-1,CSALAGETYNEQFF,TGCAGTGCCCTAGCGGGAGAAACCTACAATGAGCAGTTCTTC